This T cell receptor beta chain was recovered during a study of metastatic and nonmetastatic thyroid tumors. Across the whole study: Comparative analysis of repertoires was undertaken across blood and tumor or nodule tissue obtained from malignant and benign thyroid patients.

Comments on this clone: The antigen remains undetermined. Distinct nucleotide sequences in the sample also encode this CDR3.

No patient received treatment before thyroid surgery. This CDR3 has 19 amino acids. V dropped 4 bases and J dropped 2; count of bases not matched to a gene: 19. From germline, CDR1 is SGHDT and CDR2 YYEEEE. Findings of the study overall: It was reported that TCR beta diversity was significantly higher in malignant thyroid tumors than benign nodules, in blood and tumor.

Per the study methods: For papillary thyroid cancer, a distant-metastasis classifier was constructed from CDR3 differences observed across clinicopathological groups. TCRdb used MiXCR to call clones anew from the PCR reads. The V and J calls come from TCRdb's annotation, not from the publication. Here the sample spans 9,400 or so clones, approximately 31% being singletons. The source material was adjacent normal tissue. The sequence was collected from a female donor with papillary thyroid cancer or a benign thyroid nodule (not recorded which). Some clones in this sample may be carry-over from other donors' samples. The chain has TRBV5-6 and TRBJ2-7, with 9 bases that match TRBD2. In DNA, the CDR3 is TGTGCCAGCAGCCCCGATTCCCGTACTTCTGGACTAGCGCCCTACGAGCAGTACTTC. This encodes CASSPDSRTSGLAPYEQYF.